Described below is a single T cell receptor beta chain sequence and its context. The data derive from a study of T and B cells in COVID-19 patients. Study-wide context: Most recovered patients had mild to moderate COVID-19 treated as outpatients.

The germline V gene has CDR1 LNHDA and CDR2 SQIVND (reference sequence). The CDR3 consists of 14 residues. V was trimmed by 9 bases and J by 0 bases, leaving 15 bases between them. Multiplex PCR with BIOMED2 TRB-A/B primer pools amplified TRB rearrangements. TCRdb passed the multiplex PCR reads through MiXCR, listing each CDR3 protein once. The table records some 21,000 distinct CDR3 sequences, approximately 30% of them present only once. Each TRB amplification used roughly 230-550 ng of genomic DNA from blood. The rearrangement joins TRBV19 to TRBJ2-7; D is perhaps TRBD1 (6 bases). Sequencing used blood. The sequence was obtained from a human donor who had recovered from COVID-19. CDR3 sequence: CASRGRGHSYEQYF. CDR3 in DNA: TGTGCCAGCAGGGGACGGGGACACTCCTACGAGCAGTACTTC.